The entry below describes one T cell receptor beta chain. Its antigen is currently unknown. Here immunoSEQ multiplex PCR was the method, and the copy in TCRdb shows in-frame clones only, minus some. The table shows 250,000 to 350,000 clones, with roughly four fifths occurring only once. This CDR3 has 13 residues. V was clipped by 11 bases and J by 5 bases, with 18 bases between them. Per germline, CDR1 LNHDA and CDR2 SQIVND (reference sequence). These data originate in a study of cytotoxic CD8 clonotypes in ibrutinib-treated CLL. Study details: Patient counts were roughly 10 relapsed/refractory, over 14 treatment-naive and fewer than 18 IGHV unmutated.

Study-level points and caveats: The clonality went up when patients responded to ibrutinib and dropped back toward baseline at progression. Private clonotypes, not public ones, expanded at ibrutinib response. Sustained-remission and progressing patients had unequal sampling times.

The sample consisted of PBMCs, taken at disease progression, from a patient treated with ibrutinib. The V gene is TRBV19, the J gene TRBJ1-1; D is perhaps TRBD1 (5 bases). This sequence originates from a human donor with chronic lymphocytic leukemia. The CDR3: CAVGTGRWTEAFF. In nucleotides, the CDR3 is TGTGCCGTAGGAACGGGGCGTTGGACTGAAGCTTTCTTT. Full variable domain (missing parts from reference TRBV19 and TRBJ1-1): DGGITQSPKYLFRKEGQNVTLSCEQNLNHDAMYWYRQDPGQGLRLIYYSQIVNDFQKGDIAEGYSVSREKKESFPLTVTSAQKNPTAFYLCAVGTGRWTEAFFGQGTRLTVV.